A single sample gave rise to the 15 T cell receptor beta chains below, sequenced in a study of blood T cell repertoires in COVID-19. Sequencing used immunoSEQ multiplex PCR; TCRdb keeps in-frame clones, though not all of them. The sample has 190,000 or so clones; roughly 90% are singletons. Sequencing was carried out using peripheral blood. The receptor source for this set is a man aged 35-49 years with acute or convalescent COVID-19.

The rearrangement joins TRBV5-1 to TRBJ1-6; 9 positions agree with TRBD1. The germline CDR1 and CDR2 sequences are SGHRS and YFSETQ. V trimming: 4 bases; J trimming: 5 bases; junction bases outside the gene matches: 10. The CDR3 runs 17 residues. The CDR3 loop reads CASSQQTGQGNNSPLHF. The CDR3 nucleotides are TGCGCCAGCAGCCAACAGACAGGACAGGGGAATAATTCACCCCTCCACTTT.

The gene calls are TRBV30 and TRBJ1-2; D remains ambiguous. V lost 2 bases and J lost 6, with 13 bases in between. The germline CDR1 and CDR2 sequences are GTSNPN and SVGIG (reference sequence). The CDR3 consists of 13 residues. This CDR3 reads CAWSLLMGDGYTF. The CDR3 region has the DNA TGTGCCTGGAGTCTCCTAATGGGCGATGGCTACACCTTC.

The rearrangement uses TRBV6-1 and TRBJ2-7, with 8 bases aligning to TRBD1. J gave up 6 bases and V 7 bases, and 8 bases lay outside the gene matches. The length of the CDR3 is 13 residues. Germline V gene data show CDR1 as MNHNS and CDR2 as SASEGT. The CDR3 nucleotides are TGTGCCAGCACCGACAGGGGAAAGGGCGAGCAGTACTTC. Translation: CASTDRGKGEQYF.

This sequence joins TRBV13 and TRBJ2-3; TRBD2 matches at 8 bases. V shed 5 bases, J shed 13 bases, and the junction held 11 bases outside the gene matches. The CDR3 runs 13 residues. The germline V gene encodes CDR1 PRHDT and CDR2 FYEKMQ (reference sequence). DNA of the CDR3: TGTGCCAGCAGCCCCACCCCCGGGAGGGCGGAGTATTTT. This translates into CASSPTPGRAEYF.

V is TRBV5-1 and J is TRBJ1-1; D unclear. Trimming stripped 2 bases from V and 1 base from J, with 6 bases between. This CDR3 is 13 amino acids long. Per germline, CDR1 SGHRS and CDR2 YFSETQ. CDR3 protein: CASSLQPNTEAFF. CDR3 coding DNA: TGCGCCAGCAGCTTACAGCCGAACACTGAAGCTTTCTTT.

V is TRBV11-2 and J is TRBJ1-5; no definite D call. The CDR3 has 16 residues. Germline V gene data show CDR1 as SGHAT and CDR2 as FQNNGV. The ends were cut back, 5 bases at V and 1 base at J, with 15 bases in the middle. In DNA, the CDR3 is TGTGCCAGCAGCCCCTGGGCAGGTCTCAGCAATCAGCCCCAGCATTTT. The encoded protein is CASSPWAGLSNQPQHF.

This sequence joins TRBV5-8 and TRBJ2-1; D unclear. Germline CDR1 reads SGHTS; CDR2 reads YDEGEE. The CDR3 extends over 16 amino acids. The V and J ends lost 0 bases and 5 bases respectively, with 15 bases between them. CDR3 residues: CASSLVPRLANNEQFF. The DNA for the CDR3 is TGTGCCAGCAGCTTGGTCCCGCGACTGGCCAACAATGAGCAGTTCTTC.

This chain links TRBV6-6 with TRBJ1-2; D uncertain. V lost 0 bases to trimming and J lost 6 bases, with 14 bases between them. The CDR3 consists of 15 residues. The germline CDR1 and CDR2 sequences are MNHNY and SVGAGI (reference sequence). The CDR3 region is CASSYSGGEAHGYTF. The CDR3 nucleotides read TGTGCCAGCAGTTACTCAGGCGGGGAAGCTCATGGCTACACCTTC.

The V gene is TRBV3-1 (or the pseudogene TRBV3-2), the J gene TRBJ2-7; TRBD2 aligns across 12 bases. The V segment lost 4 bases and the J segment 0 bases; nucleotides outside the gene matches: 7. The CDR3 sequence is 17 residues long. The germline gives CDR1 LGHDT, CDR2 YNNKEL (reference sequence). The CDR3: CASSPGTSGPFSYEQYF. The CDR3 coding sequence is TGTGCCAGCAGCCCGGGGACTAGCGGGCCCTTCTCCTACGAGCAGTACTTC.

V usage is TRBV7-2 and J usage is TRBJ2-7; D gene unclear. Germline V gene data show CDR1 as SGHTA and CDR2 as FQGNSA. The V and J ends lost 5 bases and 0 bases respectively, with 11 bases between them. CDR3 length: 14 residues. Here the CDR3 reads CASSPRLSSYEQYF. For the CDR3, the DNA is TGTGCCAGCAGCCCCCGTTTATCCTCCTACGAGCAGTACTTC.

The V and J genes are TRBV30 and TRBJ1-4; 7 nucleotides agree with TRBD1. The CDR3 has 15 residues. Looked up from germline, CDR1 is GTSNPN and CDR2 is SVGIG (reference sequence). The V and J ends lost 4 bases and 8 bases, in that order; junction bases with no gene match: 13. CDR3 DNA: TGTGCCTGGAAACTGTGGGACAGCCCGGTAGAAAAACTGTTTTTT. It specifies CAWKLWDSPVEKLFF.

The CDR3 loop is CAWSTYYGYTF. The CDR3 DNA sequence: TGTGCCTGGAGTACTTACTATGGCTACACCTTC. This rearrangement joins TRBV30 to TRBJ1-2; no clear D gene. Germline CDR1 and CDR2: GTSNPN and SVGIG (reference sequence). The CDR3 extends over 11 amino acids. V lost 2 bases and J 3 bases, leaving 4 bases between the germline ends.

The chain uses TRBV27 and TRBJ1-3; 7 bases are shared with TRBD1. After removal of 6 bases from V and 3 bases from J, the junction contained 5 bases not matched to a gene. The CDR3 covers 14 residues. Per germline, CDR1 MNHEY and CDR2 SMNVEV (reference sequence). In DNA, the CDR3 is TGTGCCAGCAGGGAACAGGGGAGTGGAAACACCATATATTTT. This sequence encodes CASREQGSGNTIYF.

The chain joins TRBV5-4 to TRBJ2-3; a possible D gene is TRBD2 (5 bases). Germline V gene lookup returns CDR1 SGHNT and CDR2 YYREEE (reference sequence). V gave up 3 bases and J gave up 5 bases, with 10 bases separating them. CDR3 length: 13 residues. The CDR3 region is CASSSSREDTQYF. The CDR3 region has the DNA TGTGCCAGCAGCTCGTCCCGGGAAGATACGCAGTATTTT.

The chain is built from TRBV12-3 or TRBV12-4 and TRBJ2-7; tentatively, D is TRBD1 (6 bases). V lost 5 bases, J lost 7 bases, and 9 bases lay in between. The CDR3 spans 11 residues. This chain's CDR3 is CASSPDREQYF. The CDR3 DNA reads as TGTGCCAGCAGTCCCGACAGGGAGCAGTACTTC.